Below are 26 T cell receptor beta chains sequenced from a single sample in a study of T cells in Graves' hyperthyroidism and ophthalmopathy. Template material for amplifying TCR beta CDR3 regions consisted of RNA transcripts. The primer set for the first-round RT-PCR of the TCR CDR3 was HTBI. TCRdb re-called the multiplex PCR reads with MiXCR, one entry per CDR3 protein. The table lists 250,000 to 300,000 distinct CDR3 sequences, roughly 14% of them singletons, with about 14% in the top ten. The sequenced sample consisted of blood. The receptors stem from a woman aged 40 to 49 with Graves' hyperthyroidism that later progressed to Graves' ophthalmopathy.

This clonotype has ten or more counts. This sequence joins TRBV30 and TRBJ2-7; D is ambiguous. Germline V lookup: CDR1 GTSNPN, CDR2 SVGIG (reference sequence). This CDR3 is built from 13 residues. Trimming shortened V by 3 bases and J by 4 bases, and 13 bases separated the two germline ends. The CDR3 DNA sequence: TGTGCCTGGAGGGGTTACGGTCGGTACGAGCAGTACTTC. Its protein is CAWRGYGRYEQYF.

This clonotype occurred many times. This chain uses TRBV2 with TRBJ1-1; D is unclear. The germline V gene encodes CDR1 SNHLY and CDR2 FYNNEI. V dropped 4 bases and J dropped 2 bases, with 5 bases sitting between them. CDR3 length: 12 amino acids. This chain's CDR3 is CASSARNTEAFF. The CDR3 coding sequence is TGTGCCAGCAGTGCTCGTAACACTGAAGCTTTCTTT.

There are many counts of this clonotype. This chain links TRBV6-1 with TRBJ2-2; 7 bases map to TRBD2. Germline CDR1 and CDR2: MNHNS and SASEGT. This CDR3 spans 14 amino acids. Losses at the gene ends were 7 bases for V and 6 bases for J; bases not matched to a gene: 8. As DNA, the CDR3 is TGTGCCAGCAATAGTCGGCGGGAGTCCGGGGAGCTGTTTTTT. It translates to CASNSRRESGELFF.

This clonotype was recorded many times. The V call is TRBV18, the J call TRBJ1-1; 8 bases are a match to TRBD1. The CDR3 length is 15 residues. V was clipped by 3 bases and J by 1 base; unmatched bases: 4. CDR1 is KGHSH and CDR2 is LQKENI in the germline V gene. The CDR3 region is CASSPRGPTNTEAFF. The CDR3 region has the DNA TGTGCCAGCTCACCCAGGGGGCCGACGAACACTGAAGCTTTCTTT.

In its sample, this clonotype was seen many times. The V and J genes are TRBV13 and TRBJ2-2; TRBD2 aligns across 12 bases. The CDR3 loop spans 20 amino acids. CDR1 and CDR2 (germline): PRHDT, FYEKMQ (reference sequence). V gave up 4 bases and J gave up 1 base; unmatched junction bases: 13. The CDR3 coding sequence is TGTGCCAGCAGCTCCTACAGGGGTGAGACTAGCGGGGGGAACACCGGGGAGCTGTTTTTT. Protein product: CASSSYRGETSGGNTGELFF.

This clonotype was counted ten times or more. V is TRBV11-2 and J is TRBJ2-7, with 12 nucleotides matching TRBD2. Trimming took 2 bases from V and 4 from J; bases not matched to a gene: 3. The CDR3 has 15 amino acids. CDR1 SGHAT and CDR2 FQNNGV come from the germline V gene. CDR3 loop: CASSLRLAGAYEQYF. The CDR3 bases are TGTGCCAGCAGCTTAAGACTAGCGGGAGCTTACGAGCAGTACTTC.

This clonotype was found many times. The chain carries TRBV10-2 and TRBJ2-7; D gene ambiguous. V was pared by 6 bases and J by 3 bases, with 12 bases between. CDR3 length: 13 residues. CDR1 WSHSY and CDR2 SAAADI come from the germline V gene. The CDR3 spells CASSPYLSYEQYF. The CDR3 nucleotides are TGCGCCAGCAGCCCATATCTCAGCTACGAGCAGTACTTC.

This clonotype has ten or more counts. The rearrangement joins TRBV19 to TRBJ1-1; maybe TRBD1 (6 bases). Trimming shortened V by 8 bases and J by 5 bases, and 24 bases separated the two germline ends. The CDR3 spans 16 residues. Germline CDR1 reads LNHDA; CDR2 reads SQIVND (reference sequence). DNA for the CDR3: TGTGCCAGTGTAACCACTCGAGGGGGAATGTGGACTGAAGCTTTCTTT. As protein: CASVTTRGGMWTEAFF.

This chain links TRBV5-1 with TRBJ1-1, with D perhaps matching TRBD1 (6 bases). Germline loops: CDR1 SGHRS, CDR2 YFSETQ. This CDR3 spans 17 amino acids. Trimming cost V 2 bases and J 3 bases, with 20 bases left between them. CDR3 amino acids: CASSFGRGQKVDTEAFF. The CDR3 nucleotides are TGCGCCAGCAGCTTTGGCAGGGGACAAAAAGTAGACACTGAAGCTTTCTTT.

This clonotype occurred many times. The J gene is TRBJ2-5, the V gene TRBV20-1; possibly TRBD1 for D (6 bases). Trimming removed 6 bases at V and 0 bases at J, with 14 bases between. The CDR3 has 14 amino acids. Germline V gives CDR1 DFQATT, CDR2 SNEGSKA (reference sequence). CDR3 sequence: CSAGTTRNQETQYF. CDR3 DNA: TGCAGTGCGGGGACAACTAGGAACCAAGAGACCCAGTACTTC.

The CDR3 sequence is CSARRRNTGELFF. CDR3 in DNA: TGCAGTGCCCGGCGGAGGAACACCGGGGAGCTGTTTTTT. The chain has TRBV20-1 and TRBJ2-2; D gene unclear. The germline CDR1 and CDR2 sequences are DFQATT and SNEGSKA (reference sequence). This CDR3 is 13 amino acids long. V lost 6 bases to trimming and J lost 1 base, with 9 bases between them.

The chain uses TRBV6-1 and TRBJ2-2; 7 nucleotides line up with TRBD2. Trimming removed 8 bases from V and 5 bases from J; junction bases left unmatched: 11. CDR1 and CDR2 (germline): MNHNS, SASEGT. This CDR3 comprises 15 residues. The CDR3 DNA follows: TGTGCCAGCGGGGGGGAATTCCTCTTTACCGGGGAGCTGTTTTTT. As protein: CASGGEFLFTGELFF.

This clonotype was seen many times. The V and J genes are TRBV2 and TRBJ1-2, with 8 bases that match TRBD1. Germline CDR1 SNHLY, CDR2 FYNNEI. Trimming removed 6 bases from V and 4 bases from J; junction bases left unmatched: 7. This CDR3 region has 14 residues. The CDR3 region has the DNA TGTGCCAGCAGCTCAACACAGGGGGTCTATGGCTACACCTTC. Encoded protein: CASSSTQGVYGYTF.

This chain links TRBV28 with TRBJ1-6; weak D call: TRBD1 (6 bases). CDR3 length: 14 amino acids. V shed 6 bases and J shed 9 bases, with 15 bases lying between them. Germline CDR1 MDHEN, CDR2 SYDVKM. The CDR3 is CASSQQGAVSPLHF. Here the CDR3 DNA reads TGTGCCAGCAGCCAACAGGGCGCCGTTTCACCCCTCCACTTT.

This clonotype turned up a few times. V gene TRBV29-1 combines with J gene TRBJ1-2; D remains unclear. The CDR3 spans 13 residues. Trimming cost V 5 bases and J 4 bases, with 14 bases left between them. Germline V CDR1 and CDR2: SQVTM, ANQGSEA. The CDR3: CSVLYNIGYGYTF. In DNA, the CDR3 is TGCAGCGTTTTGTACAACATCGGCTATGGCTACACCTTC. The whole variable domain, remainder taken from reference TRBV29-1 and TRBJ1-2, is SAVISQKPSRDICQRGTSLTIQCQVDSQVTMMFWYRQQPGQSLTLIATANQGSEATYESGFVIDKFPISRPNLTFSTLTVSNMSPEDSSIYLCSVLYNIGYGYTFGSGTRLTVV.

Many counts were recorded for this clonotype. This chain uses TRBV6-1 with TRBJ2-5, with 8 bases lining up with TRBD2. V lost 7 bases and J lost 3; bases outside the gene matches: 10. Germline V gives CDR1 MNHNS, CDR2 SASEGT. The CDR3 totals 15 residues. CDR3 bases: TGTGCCAGCACCACCTCCAGCGGGAGAAAAGAGACCCAGTACTTC. It translates to CASTTSSGRKETQYF.

This clonotype was seen many times. The genes are TRBV27 and TRBJ2-2; D may be TRBD1 or TRBD2 (5 bases each). The CDR3 spans 16 residues. Trimming took 11 bases from V and 6 from J, leaving 25 bases between them. CDR1 and CDR2 (germline): MNHEY, SMNVEV (reference sequence). CDR3 loop: CALEPAERGVSGELFF. The CDR3 DNA sequence: TGTGCCTTGGAGCCAGCTGAACGGGGCGTCTCCGGGGAGCTGTTTTTT.

The chain couples TRBV7-2 to TRBJ2-1, with D perhaps matching TRBD1 (5 bases). From germline, CDR1 is SGHTA and CDR2 FQGNSA. The length of the CDR3 is 18 residues. V lost 1 base to trimming and J lost 0 bases, with 16 bases between them. Written as DNA, the CDR3 is TGTGCCAGCAGCTTAGGGCCGTACAGGTTAAGCTCCTACAATGAGCAGTTCTTC. It specifies CASSLGPYRLSSYNEQFF.

This clonotype was observed at least ten times. The J gene is TRBJ2-1, the V gene TRBV2, with TRBD2 matching 13 bases. Germline CDR1 reads SNHLY; CDR2 reads FYNNEI. The CDR3 has 14 residues. V shed 6 bases and J 8 bases; nucleotides not matched to a gene: 4. CDR3 bases: TGTGCCAGCAGGACTAGCGGGAGGAGCTATGAGCAGTTCTTC. As protein: CASRTSGRSYEQFF. The complete variable domain, with remaining parts taken from reference TRBV2 and TRBJ2-1, reads EPEVTQTPSHQVTQMGQEVILRCVPISNHLYFYWYRQILGQKVEFLVSFYNNEISEKSEIFDDQFSVERPDGSNFTLKIRSTKLEDSAMYFCASRTSGRSYEQFFGPGTRLTVL.

This clonotype was found many times. J is TRBJ1-5 and V is TRBV2; D unclear. Trimming pared 4 bases from V and 2 bases from J, leaving 9 bases between. CDR1 is SNHLY and CDR2 is FYNNEI in the germline V gene. This CDR3 is built from 14 residues. CDR3 nucleotides: TGTGCCAGCAGTGCCCGATATGGCAATCAGCCCCAGCATTTT. Protein product: CASSARYGNQPQHF. The whole variable domain, remainder taken from reference TRBV2 and TRBJ1-5, is EPEVTQTPSHQVTQMGQEVILRCVPISNHLYFYWYRQILGQKVEFLVSFYNNEISEKSEIFDDQFSVERPDGSNFTLKIRSTKLEDSAMYFCASSARYGNQPQHFGDGTRLSIL.

With regard to this clonotype: Mismatch with germline at one junction end may stem from a read error. J is TRBJ1-1 and V is TRBV4-1; D ambiguous. CDR3 length equals 17 residues. Looked up from germline, CDR1 is MGHRA and CDR2 is YSYEKL. DNA of the CDR3: TGCGCCAGCAGAGAGGGCGGTCTCCTTGAAGTGAACACTGGAGCTTTCTTT. Translation: CASREGGLLEVNTGAFF.

This clonotype was detected ten times or more. The chain uses TRBV28 and TRBJ2-1; TRBD2 matches 11 bases. With V trimmed by 2 bases and J by 12 bases, 6 bases remained unmatched. The CDR3 length is 14 residues. CDR1 and CDR2 (germline): MDHEN, SYDVKM. CDR3 DNA sequence: TGTGCCAGCAGTTTAACTAGCGGGAGTACGGGGCAGTTCTTC. It is translated as CASSLTSGSTGQFF.

Ten or more counts support this clonotype. This rearrangement joins TRBV18 to TRBJ2-1, with D maybe TRBD2 (6 bases). V was trimmed by 1 base and J by 7 bases, leaving 17 bases between them. The CDR3 is 16 amino acids. The germline V gene encodes CDR1 KGHSH and CDR2 LQKENI. Here the CDR3 reads CASSPRVGGDRNEQFF. DNA for the CDR3: TGTGCCAGCTCACCACGAGTGGGAGGAGACCGGAATGAGCAGTTCTTC. Supplemented by reference TRBV18 and TRBJ2-1, the full variable domain reads NAGVMQNPRHLVRRRGQEARLRCSPMKGHSHVYWYRQLPEEGLKFMVYLQKENIIDESGMPKERFSAEFPKEGPSILRIQQVVRGDSAAYFCASSPRVGGDRNEQFFGPGTRLTVL.

This clonotype showed up many times. The chain uses TRBV18 and TRBJ1-3; no clear D gene. Germline V lookup: CDR1 KGHSH, CDR2 LQKENI. The CDR3 totals 14 residues. Deletions cut 3 bases from V and 1 base from J, with 7 bases between. CDR3 residues: CASSPDGSGNTIYF. The CDR3 coding sequence is TGTGCCAGCTCACCCGACGGTTCTGGAAACACCATATATTTT.

Many counts were recorded for this clonotype. The rearrangement uses TRBV10-3 and TRBJ2-3, with TRBD2 identical over 10 bases. CDR3 length: 15 amino acids. CDR1 is ENHRY, CDR2 SYGVKD, per germline. V trimming: 4 bases; J trimming: 9 bases; junction bases outside the gene matches: 10. The CDR3 DNA follows: TGTGCCATCAGTGGACTAGCGGGCGTCGGAGGGACGCAGTATTTT. The encoded protein is CAISGLAGVGGTQYF.

This clonotype came up a few times. The chain joins TRBV6-1 to TRBJ1-6, with D tentatively TRBD1 (6 bases). The germline gives CDR1 MNHNS, CDR2 SASEGT. The CDR3 loop spans 13 amino acids. V was pared by 7 bases and J by 9 bases, with 13 bases between. The CDR3 spells CASTRGGLSPLHF. The CDR3 coding sequence is TGTGCCAGCACCAGGGGAGGGCTTTCACCCCTCCACTTT.